The next 6 T cell receptor beta chains were all read from a single sample in a study of T cell responses to AZD1222 COVID-19 vaccine. Data came from immunoSEQ multiplex PCR; TCRdb stores just in-frame clones and leaves some out. The sample holds 90,000 to 120,000 clones, 87% seen once. This material consisted of peripheral blood, taken on day 0 of AZD1222 vaccination. The receptors were sampled from an adult in good health.

This chain links TRBV19 with TRBJ2-7, with a weak D call TRBD2 (5 bases). The ends were cut back, 7 bases at V and 2 bases at J, with 15 bases in the middle. Germline CDR1 and CDR2: LNHDA and SQIVND (reference sequence). This CDR3 region has 14 residues. The CDR3 DNA follows: TGTGCCAGTACCTACTTTGGGGAGACCTACGAGCAGTACTTC. It encodes CASTYFGETYEQYF.

This clone has a single count. The chain links TRBV7-3 to TRBJ2-3; tentative D call: TRBD2 (6 bases). This CDR3 has 14 amino acids. The V end lost 4 bases, the J end lost 10 bases, and 18 bases lay between the germline ends. The germline gives CDR1 SGHTA, CDR2 FQGTGA. The CDR3 sequence: CASSWDSARSAQYF. As DNA, the CDR3 is TGTGCCAGCAGCTGGGACTCGGCGCGGAGTGCGCAGTATTTT.

The V gene is TRBV7-2, the J gene TRBJ1-1; maybe TRBD1 (5 bases). The CDR3 extends over 14 amino acids. CDR1 is SGHTA and CDR2 is FQGNSA in the germline V gene. Trimming took off 8 bases at V and 1 base at J, with 14 bases between the two ends. DNA for the CDR3: TGTGCCAGCGGTCGTGGGGCTACGAACACTGAAGCTTTCTTT. The encoded protein is CASGRGATNTEAFF.

Concerning this clone: This CDR3 is also generated by other DNA sequences in the sample. The gene calls are TRBV29-1 and TRBJ1-2, with D possibly matching TRBD1 (6 bases). This CDR3 is built from 13 residues. Germline loops: CDR1 SQVTM, CDR2 ANQGSEA. The ends were cut back, 4 bases at V and 3 bases at J, with 12 bases in the middle. CDR3: CSVGGGPHYGYTF. The CDR3 DNA follows: TGCAGCGTTGGGGGGGGGCCCCACTATGGCTACACCTTC. Full variable domain (remainder filled in from reference TRBV29-1 and TRBJ1-2): SAVISQKPSRDICQRGTSLTIQCQVDSQVTMMFWYRQQPGQSLTLIATANQGSEATYESGFVIDKFPISRPNLTFSTLTVSNMSPEDSSIYLCSVGGGPHYGYTFGSGTRLTVV.

The chain couples TRBV14 to TRBJ2-3; no clear D. The germline V gene has CDR1 SGHDN and CDR2 FVKESK. The length of the CDR3 is 16 residues. V lost 3 bases to trimming and J lost 1 base, with 14 bases between them. DNA of the CDR3: TGTGCCAGCAGCCAGCAGTCGGCGGTTCGCACAGATACGCAGTATTTT. It codes for CASSQQSAVRTDTQYF.

The V and J genes are TRBV5-5 and TRBJ1-2; maybe TRBD1 (5 bases). The CDR3 extends over 14 amino acids. V was shortened by 0 bases and J by 6 bases, with 12 bases between the two germline ends. Germline V gene data show CDR1 as SGHKS and CDR2 as YYEKEE (reference sequence). This CDR3 is CASSLARARDGYTF. DNA of the CDR3: TGTGCCAGCAGCTTGGCCAGGGCTAGGGATGGCTACACCTTC. The full variable domain, its missing parts supplied by reference TRBV5-5 and TRBJ1-2, is DAGVTQSPTHLIKTRGQQVTLRCSPISGHKSVSWYQQVLGQGPQFIFQYYEKEERGRGNFPDRFSARQFPNYSSELNVNALLLGDSALYLCASSLARARDGYTFGSGTRLTVV.